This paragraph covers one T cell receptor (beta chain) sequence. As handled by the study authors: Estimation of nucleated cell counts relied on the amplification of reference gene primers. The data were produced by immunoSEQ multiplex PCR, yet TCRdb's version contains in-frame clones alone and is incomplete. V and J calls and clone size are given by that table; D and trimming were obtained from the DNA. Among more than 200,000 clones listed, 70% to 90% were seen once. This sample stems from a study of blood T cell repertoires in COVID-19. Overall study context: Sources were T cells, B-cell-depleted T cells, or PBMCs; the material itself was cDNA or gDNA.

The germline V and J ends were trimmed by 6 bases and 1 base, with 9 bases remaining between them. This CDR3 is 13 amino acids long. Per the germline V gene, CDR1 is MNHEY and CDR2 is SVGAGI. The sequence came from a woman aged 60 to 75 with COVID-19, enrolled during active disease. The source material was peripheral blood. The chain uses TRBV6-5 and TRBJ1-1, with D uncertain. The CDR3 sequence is CASRTEGNTEAFF. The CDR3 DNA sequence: TGTGCCAGCAGAACAGAGGGGAACACTGAAGCTTTCTTT.